This T cell receptor (beta chain) was sequenced for a study of T cells in Graves' hyperthyroidism and ophthalmopathy. RNA transcripts provided the source from which TCR beta CDR3 regions were amplified. The TCR CDR3 first-round RT-PCR relied on the HTBI primer set. TCRdb processed the multiplex PCR reads anew with MiXCR; each CDR3 protein has one entry. The sample has more than 350,000 distinct CDR3 sequences, about 15% seen once; the top ten hold under 25%. This clonotype has ten or more counts. The CDR3 loop spans 12 amino acids. V lost 7 bases, J lost 5 bases, and 13 bases lay in between. CDR1 and CDR2 (germline): GTSNPN, SVGIG (reference sequence).

This clonotype was sampled from a woman aged 55-70 years with Graves' ophthalmopathy. The J gene is TRBJ2-3, the V gene TRBV30; D is undetermined. What was sequenced was blood. CDR3 loop: CASALDGDTQYF. As DNA, the CDR3 is TGTGCCTCGGCTCTAGACGGAGATACGCAGTATTTT. The whole variable domain, filled in from reference TRBV30 and TRBJ2-3, reads SQTIHQWPATLVQPVGSPLSLECTVEGTSNPNLYWYRQAAGRGLQLLFYSVGIGQISSEVPQNLSASRPQDRQFILSSKKLLLSDSGFYLCASALDGDTQYFGPGTRLTVL.